This TCR beta chain was sequenced for a study of T-cell reconstitution after alpha-beta-depleted transplantation in children (TCRdb year 2016). In terms of the full investigation: Using TCR repertoire profiling, the study quantitatively followed how T-cell immune reconstitution unfolded in children after TCRalphabeta/CD19-depleted allogeneic hematopoietic cell transplantation. Results and caveats for the whole study, not just this receptor: The frequencies of hyperexpanded clones fell over the following months, and after one year, T-cell counts and TCRbeta diversity were mostly attributed to newly produced T cells. The apparently early recovery of alphabetaT-cell counts about two months after transplant reportedly depended on only several hundred rapidly expanded clones that came from non-depleted graft cells. The high TCRbeta diversity at day 60 in some patients was ascribed to recipient T cells and intrathymic progenitors that had survived conditioning.

The library was obtained by PCR. This sample was sequenced with an Illumina HiSeq 2500. TCR library preparation used molecular barcoding, with unique molecular identifiers applied to normalize quantification of the TCRbeta repertoire. The raw public data were reprocessed by TCRdb itself: fastp quality trimming at Q25, MiXCR clonotype calling, in-frame beta chains only. Identical CDR3 protein sequences are pooled into one entry, listed with their most common genes and DNA. For this sample there are 700,000 to 950,000 distinct CDR3 sequences; roughly 15% appear just once. The ten largest make up under 6% of the sample. This clonotype was detected ten times or more. The antigen it recognizes is unknown. Per-base quality was not reported, and no clone a single base away is much larger than it. The treatment or condition label corresponds to: allogeneic hematopoietic cell transplantation with graft depleted of TCRalphabeta T cells and CD19 B cells. The children who served as transplant recipients had been given grafts of TCRalphabeta/CD19-depleted allogeneic hematopoietic cells.

The germline V gene provides CDR1 MNHEY and CDR2 SVGAGI. Clipping removes 5 bases from V and 6 bases from J, with 12 as the unmatched junction base count. CDR3 length: 16 amino acids, cysteine to phenylalanine. The retained sequence is limited to the CDR3, 48 bases, with the frame set at the first base. The origin of this receptor is a male patient younger than 18 who had a stem cell transplant for acute lymphoblastic leukemia, so the T cells may come from the graft donor. The sequenced sample was PBMCs, mostly from graft donor cells, obtained 360 days after TCRalphabeta/CD19-depleted stem cell transplant. The rearrangement joined TRBV6-5 to TRBJ2-3, with TRBD1 matching 9 junction bases. The nucleotides read TGTGCCAGCAGTAACAGTCCCGGGACAGGGATTGATACGCAGTATTTT. This sequence encodes CASSNSPGTGIDTQYF.